Ten or more counts support the clone carrying this T cell receptor beta chain. Its target is not known. With 10-nucleotide random UMIs included, cDNA was synthesized by 5'RACE. Every sequencing run generated over 160 million TCR-beta sequences from 15-18 subjects. TCRdb itself ran the 5' RACE reads through MiXCR, one entry per CDR3 protein. The data contain about 49,000 distinct CDR3 sequences, around 12% of them singletons. Trimming took off 0 bases at V and 0 bases at J, with 6 bases between the two ends. The germline gives CDR1 MGHRA, CDR2 YSYEKL. The CDR3 has 15 residues. This specimen comes from a study of neurological immune-mediated disorders. Study-level findings and limits: Sharing of CDR3 amino acid sequences among expanded clones across subjects was absent, suggesting private repertoires in all groups.

Time point: longitudinal time-point 2. Unsorted libraries used 2 million PBMCs kept at -80 degrees C. This sequence joins TRBV4-1 and TRBJ1-3; no clear D gene. This receptor was identified in a male donor with HTLV-1-associated myelopathy (HAM/TSP). The sample was PBMCs. The CDR3 nucleotides are TGCGCCAGCAGCCAAGATCCCCTCTCTGGAAACACCATATATTTT. Translated: CASSQDPLSGNTIYF.